This record looks at one TCR beta chain sequence and its context. What it binds is not known. These data originate in a study of monozygotic twins with inflammatory bowel disease. This CDR3 region has 13 residues. CDR1 is DFQATT, CDR2 SNEGSKA, per germline (reference sequence). Approximately 4,000 ng of total RNA went into each TCR library. A template switching step added UMIs, each with a 6-nucleotide sample barcode. For each CDR3 protein, TCRdb gives one entry from its re-call of the 5' RACE reads, without DNA. In total, the table holds 420,000 or so distinct CDR3 sequences. Study findings and constraints: Patient repertoires may have gained variability from differing immunosuppressive treatments. No single strong signal or clonotype associated with IBD was supported.

Specimen: blood. The clonotype originates from a human donor with ulcerative colitis or Crohn's disease, or a healthy co-twin of an affected twin (not recorded which). The chain is built from TRBV20-1 and TRBJ1-2. Here the CDR3 reads CSARFPGEGGYTF.